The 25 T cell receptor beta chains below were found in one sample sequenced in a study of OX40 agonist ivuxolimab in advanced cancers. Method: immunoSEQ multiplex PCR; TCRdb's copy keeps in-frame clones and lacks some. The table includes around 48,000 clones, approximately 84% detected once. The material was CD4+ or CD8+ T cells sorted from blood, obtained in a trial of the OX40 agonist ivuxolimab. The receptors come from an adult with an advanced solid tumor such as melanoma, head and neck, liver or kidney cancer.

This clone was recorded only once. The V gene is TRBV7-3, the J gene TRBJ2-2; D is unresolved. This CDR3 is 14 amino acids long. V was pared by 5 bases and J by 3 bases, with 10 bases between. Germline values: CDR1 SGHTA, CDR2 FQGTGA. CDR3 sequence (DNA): TGTGCCAGCAGCCTCCAGGCCTACACCGGGGAGCTGTTTTTT. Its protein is CASSLQAYTGELFF. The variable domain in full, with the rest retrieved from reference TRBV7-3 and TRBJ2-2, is GAGVSQTPSNKVTEKGKYVELRCDPISGHTALYWYRQSLGQGPEFLIYFQGTGAADDSGLPNDRFFAVRPEGSVSTLKIQRTERGDSAVYLCASSLQAYTGELFFGEGSRLTVL.

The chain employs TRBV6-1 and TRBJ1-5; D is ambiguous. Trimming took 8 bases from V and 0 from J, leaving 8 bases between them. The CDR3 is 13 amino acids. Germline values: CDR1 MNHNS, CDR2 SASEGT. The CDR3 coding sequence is TGTGCCAGCGGTAGGAATAGCAATCAGCCCCAGCATTTT. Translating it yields CASGRNSNQPQHF.

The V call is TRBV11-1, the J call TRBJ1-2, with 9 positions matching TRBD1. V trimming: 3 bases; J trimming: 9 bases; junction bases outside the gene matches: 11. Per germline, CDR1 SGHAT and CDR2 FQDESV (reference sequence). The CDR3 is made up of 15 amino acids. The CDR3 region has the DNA TGTGCCAGCAGCTTCCAACCGGGACAGGGTTTTAGCTACACCTTC. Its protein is CASSFQPGQGFSYTF.

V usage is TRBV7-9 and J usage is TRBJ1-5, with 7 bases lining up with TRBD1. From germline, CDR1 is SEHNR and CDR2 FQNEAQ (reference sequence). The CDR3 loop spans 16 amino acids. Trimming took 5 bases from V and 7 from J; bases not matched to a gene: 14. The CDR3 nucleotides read TGTGCCAGCAGCCCTCTACAGGGGCGCGGAGACCAGCCCCAGCATTTT. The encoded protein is CASSPLQGRGDQPQHF.

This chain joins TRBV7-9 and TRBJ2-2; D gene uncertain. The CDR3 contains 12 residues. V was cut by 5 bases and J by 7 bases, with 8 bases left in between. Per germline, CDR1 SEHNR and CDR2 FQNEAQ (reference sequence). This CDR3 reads CASSQTIGELFF. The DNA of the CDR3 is TGTGCCAGCAGCCAGACGATCGGGGAGCTGTTTTTT.

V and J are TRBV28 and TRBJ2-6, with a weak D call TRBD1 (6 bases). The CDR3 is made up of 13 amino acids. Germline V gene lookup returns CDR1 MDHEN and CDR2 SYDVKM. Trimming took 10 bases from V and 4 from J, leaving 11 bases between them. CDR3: CATHRAGANVLTF. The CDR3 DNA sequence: TGTGCCACCCACAGGGCCGGGGCCAACGTCCTGACTTTC.

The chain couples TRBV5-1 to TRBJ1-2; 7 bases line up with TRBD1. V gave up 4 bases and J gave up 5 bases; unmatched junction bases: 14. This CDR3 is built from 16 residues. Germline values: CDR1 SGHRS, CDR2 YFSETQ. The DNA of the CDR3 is TGCGCCAGCAGCACACAACCGGGACAGAGTCTATATGGCTACACCTTC. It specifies CASSTQPGQSLYGYTF.

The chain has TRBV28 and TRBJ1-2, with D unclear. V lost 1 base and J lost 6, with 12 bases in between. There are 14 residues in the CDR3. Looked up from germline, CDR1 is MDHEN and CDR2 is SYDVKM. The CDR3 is CASSLSSLMDGYTF. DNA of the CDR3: TGTGCCAGCAGTTTATCAAGTCTGATGGATGGCTACACCTTC.

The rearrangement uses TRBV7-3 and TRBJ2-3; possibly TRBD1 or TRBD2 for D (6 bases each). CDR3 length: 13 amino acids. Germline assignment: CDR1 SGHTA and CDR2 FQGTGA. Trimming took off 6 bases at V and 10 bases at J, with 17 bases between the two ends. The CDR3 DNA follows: TGTGCCAGCAGTACTGGGGGGCACACTTCGCAGTATTTT. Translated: CASSTGGHTSQYF.

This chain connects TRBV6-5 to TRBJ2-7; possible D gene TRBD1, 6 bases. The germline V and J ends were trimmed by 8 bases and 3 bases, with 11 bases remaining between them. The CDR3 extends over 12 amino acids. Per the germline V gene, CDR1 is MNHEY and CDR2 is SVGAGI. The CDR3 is CASRDTLYEQYF. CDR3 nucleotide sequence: TGTGCCAGCCGGGACACTCTCTACGAGCAGTACTTC.

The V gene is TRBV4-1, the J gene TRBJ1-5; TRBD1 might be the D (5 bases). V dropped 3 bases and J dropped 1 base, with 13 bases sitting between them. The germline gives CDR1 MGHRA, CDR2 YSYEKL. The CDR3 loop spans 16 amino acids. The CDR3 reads CASSQARDGSNQPQHF. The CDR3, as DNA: TGCGCCAGCAGCCAGGCCAGGGACGGGAGCAATCAGCCCCAGCATTTT.

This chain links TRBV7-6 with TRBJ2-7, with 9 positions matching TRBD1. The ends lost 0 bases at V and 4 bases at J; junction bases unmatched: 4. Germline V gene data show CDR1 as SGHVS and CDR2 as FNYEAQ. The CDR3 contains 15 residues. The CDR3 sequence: CASSLARGQGYEQYF. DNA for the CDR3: TGTGCCAGCAGCTTAGCAAGGGGACAGGGTTACGAGCAGTACTTC.

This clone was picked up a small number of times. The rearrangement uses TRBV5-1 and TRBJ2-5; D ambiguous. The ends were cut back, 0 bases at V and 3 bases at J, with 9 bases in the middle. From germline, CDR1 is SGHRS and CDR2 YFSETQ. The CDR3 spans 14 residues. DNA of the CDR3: TGCGCCAGCAGCTTGGGTAACAGAGAAGAGACCCAGTACTTC. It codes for CASSLGNREETQYF.

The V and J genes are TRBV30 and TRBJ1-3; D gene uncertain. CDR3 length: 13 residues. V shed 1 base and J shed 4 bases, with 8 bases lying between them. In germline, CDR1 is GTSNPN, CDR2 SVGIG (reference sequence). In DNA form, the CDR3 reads TGTGCCTGGAGTGCGGACGGGGGAAACACCATATATTTT. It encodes CAWSADGGNTIYF.

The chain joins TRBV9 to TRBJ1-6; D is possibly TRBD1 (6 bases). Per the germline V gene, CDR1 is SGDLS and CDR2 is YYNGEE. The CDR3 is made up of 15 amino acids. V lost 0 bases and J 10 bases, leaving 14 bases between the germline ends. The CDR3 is CASSVDPRGESPLHF. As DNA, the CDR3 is TGTGCCAGCAGCGTAGATCCCAGGGGCGAATCACCCCTCCACTTT.

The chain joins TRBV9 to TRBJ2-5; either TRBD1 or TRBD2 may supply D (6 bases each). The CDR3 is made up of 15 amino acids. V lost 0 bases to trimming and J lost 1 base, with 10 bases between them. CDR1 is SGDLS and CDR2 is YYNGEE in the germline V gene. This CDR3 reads CASSVGGARQETQYF. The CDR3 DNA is TGTGCCAGCAGCGTAGGGGGGGCGCGCCAAGAGACCCAGTACTTC.

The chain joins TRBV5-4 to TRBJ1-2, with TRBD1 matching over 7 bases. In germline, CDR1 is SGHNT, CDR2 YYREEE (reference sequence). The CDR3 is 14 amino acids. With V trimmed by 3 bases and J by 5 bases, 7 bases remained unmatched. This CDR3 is CASSSGTELYGYTF. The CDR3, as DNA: TGTGCCAGCAGCTCGGGGACAGAGCTATATGGCTACACCTTC.

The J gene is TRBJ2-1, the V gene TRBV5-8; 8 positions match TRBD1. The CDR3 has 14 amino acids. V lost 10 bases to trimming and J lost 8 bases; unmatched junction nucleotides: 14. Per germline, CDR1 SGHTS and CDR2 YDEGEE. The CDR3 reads CASAARGHRDEQFF. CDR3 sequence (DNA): TGTGCCTCCGCCGCCAGGGGGCACCGGGATGAGCAGTTCTTC.

CDR3 protein: CASSLVRGRTEAFF. For the CDR3, the DNA is TGTGCCAGCAGCTTGGTAAGGGGGCGGACTGAAGCTTTCTTT. The V gene is TRBV5-4, the J gene TRBJ1-1, with 7 nucleotides matching TRBD1. The germline gives CDR1 SGHNT, CDR2 YYREEE (reference sequence). Losses at the gene ends were 0 bases for V and 5 bases for J; bases not matched to a gene: 4. CDR3 length: 14 residues.

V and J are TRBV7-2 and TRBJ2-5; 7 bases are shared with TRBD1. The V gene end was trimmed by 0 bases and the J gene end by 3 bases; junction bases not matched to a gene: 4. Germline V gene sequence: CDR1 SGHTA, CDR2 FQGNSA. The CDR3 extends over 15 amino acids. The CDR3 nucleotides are TGTGCCAGCAGCTTAGCCTCCGGGACAGAAGAGACCCAGTACTTC. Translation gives CASSLASGTEETQYF.

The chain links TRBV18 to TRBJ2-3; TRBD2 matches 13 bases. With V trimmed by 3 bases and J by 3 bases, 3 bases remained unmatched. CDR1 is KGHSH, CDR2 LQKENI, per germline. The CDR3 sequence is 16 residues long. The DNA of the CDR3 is TGTGCCAGCTCACCCAGGACTAGCGGGAGAACAGATACGCAGTATTTT. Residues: CASSPRTSGRTDTQYF.

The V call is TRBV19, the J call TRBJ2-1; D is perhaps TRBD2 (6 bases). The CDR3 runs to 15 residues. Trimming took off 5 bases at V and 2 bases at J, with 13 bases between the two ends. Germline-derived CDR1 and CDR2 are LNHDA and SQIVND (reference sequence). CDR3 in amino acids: CASSGGTPTYNEQFF. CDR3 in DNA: TGTGCCAGTAGTGGCGGGACTCCCACCTACAATGAGCAGTTCTTC.

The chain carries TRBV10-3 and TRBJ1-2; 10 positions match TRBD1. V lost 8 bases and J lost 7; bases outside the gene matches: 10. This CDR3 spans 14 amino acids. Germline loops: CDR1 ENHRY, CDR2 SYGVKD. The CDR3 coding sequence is TGTGCCATCTCGGACAGGGGGGAAGAGAGTGGCTACACCTTC. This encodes CAISDRGEESGYTF.

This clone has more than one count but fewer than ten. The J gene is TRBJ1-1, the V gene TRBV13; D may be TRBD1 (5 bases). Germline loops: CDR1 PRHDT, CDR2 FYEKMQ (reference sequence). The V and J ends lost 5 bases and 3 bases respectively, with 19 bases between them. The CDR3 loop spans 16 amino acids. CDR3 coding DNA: TGTGCCAGCAGCCCTAGGGGTTATTCGGAGGACACTGAAGCTTTCTTT. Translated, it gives CASSPRGYSEDTEAFF.

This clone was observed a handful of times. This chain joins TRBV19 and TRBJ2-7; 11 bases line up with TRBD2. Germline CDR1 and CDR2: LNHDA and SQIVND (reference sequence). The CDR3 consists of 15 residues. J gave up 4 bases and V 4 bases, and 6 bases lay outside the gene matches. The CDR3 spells CASSTGTSGDYEQYF. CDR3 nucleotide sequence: TGTGCCAGTAGTACCGGGACTAGCGGAGATTACGAGCAGTACTTC.